This T cell receptor (beta chain) is from a study of blood T cell repertoires in COVID-19. Turning to the study itself: Material from acute and convalescent COVID-19 was sourced from the United States, Italy and Spain. The analysed material was cDNA or gDNA that came from T cells, B-cell-depleted T cells, or PBMCs.

V was clipped by 0 bases and J by 5 bases; unmatched bases: 4. Looked up from germline, CDR1 is SGHRS and CDR2 is YFSETQ. The CDR3 covers 16 residues. In the original analysis: Nucleated cell counts were estimated from reference gene primer amplification. Some clones are missing from TCRdb's copy, which holds only in-frame ones; the method was immunoSEQ multiplex PCR. The V and J calls and clone size come from that table; D and trimming were worked out from the DNA. Altogether some 240,000 clones are present, 60% to 85% being singletons, with the ten largest covering roughly 6.7%. Points on this clone: The identical CDR3 is also encoded by other nucleotide sequences in the sample.

The sequence derives from an older woman with acute or convalescent COVID-19. The chain is built from TRBV5-1 and TRBJ2-5; 13 bases map to TRBD2. Sequencing was carried out using peripheral blood. The CDR3 here is CASSLGTSGGRETQYF. The CDR3, as DNA: TGCGCCAGCAGCTTGGGGACTAGCGGGGGTCGGGAGACCCAGTACTTC.